The clone carrying this T cell receptor (beta chain) has a count of ten or more. The CDR3 has 17 residues. CDR1 is LGHDT and CDR2 is YNNKEL in the germline V gene (reference sequence). Trimming shortened V by 5 bases and J by 5 bases, and 24 bases separated the two germline ends. This specimen comes from a study of kidney transplant recipient with SARS-CoV-2 infection. TCRdb redid the calling of the reads with MiXCR, one entry per CDR3 protein. The table includes some 220,000 distinct CDR3 sequences, 29% detected once. This specimen was a blood sample, taken at baseline and between days 110 and 120 from a kidney transplant recipient. The chain employs TRBV3-1 and TRBJ2-5; D gene ambiguous. The sequence came from a male patient in his 30s who had COVID-19 and was a kidney transplant recipient. Some T cells may be supplied by the graft donor. CDR3 loop: CASSMCRPISFSETQYF. Here the CDR3 DNA reads TGTGCCAGCAGCATGTGTCGTCCCATTTCTTTCTCTGAGACCCAGTACTTC.